The clone carrying this T cell receptor (beta chain) was picked up many times. Its cognate antigen is unknown. Germline V CDR1 and CDR2: DFQATT, SNEGSKA (reference sequence). Trimming left V 4 bases short and J 1 base short, with 17 bases between. The CDR3 spans 15 residues. This record comes from a study of Graves' ophthalmopathy and Graves' hyperthyroidism. Study outcomes and limitations: Most expanded clonotypes in thyroid above 0.001 frequency also showed up in blood.

Clinical symptoms, serum thyroxine, TRAb, thyroid ultrasound and orbital computed tomography were relied on for diagnosis. Beta-chain TCR CDR3 regions were amplified from RNA transcripts. First-round RT-PCR relied on HTBI primers, and a second-round multiplex PCR came next. One entry per CDR3 protein results from TCRdb running MiXCR on the multiplex PCR reads. The data hold about 380,000 distinct CDR3 sequences, with over 15% observed a single time. This TCR derives from a woman between 18 and 30 years old with stable Graves' hyperthyroidism. The sequenced material came from peripheral blood. This chain joins TRBV20-1 and TRBJ2-7; perhaps TRBD1 as D (5 bases). CDR3 residues: CSAKGAAATSYEQYF. CDR3 DNA sequence: TGCAGTGCTAAAGGGGCCGCCGCGACTTCCTACGAGCAGTACTTC.